The source of this T cell receptor beta chain is a study of cytomegalovirus exposure and HLA in healthy donors. This clone showed up just a few times. Vbeta (60) and Jbeta (13) primers were used in the PCR. Profiled with immunoSEQ multiplex PCR; TCRdb holds only in-frame clones, not every one. This table has over 90,000 clones, 63% appearing once. CDR3 size: 14 residues. Trimming removed 5 bases at V and 2 bases at J, with 10 bases between. Germline CDR1 is LNHNV and CDR2 is YYDKDF (reference sequence). The chain uses TRBV15 and TRBJ1-5; perhaps TRBD1 as D (6 bases). The sequenced sample was PBMCs. The origin of this receptor is a human donor in good health. This CDR3 reads CATSPRTGNQPQHF. The DNA of the CDR3 is TGTGCCACCAGCCCACGGACAGGCAATCAGCCCCAGCATTTT.